The rows below give T cell receptor beta chains drawn from one sample of a study of CD4+ T cells in melanoma. The data were produced by immunoSEQ multiplex PCR, yet TCRdb's version contains in-frame clones alone and is incomplete. The table shows 20,000 to 25,000 clones, with about three quarters occurring only once. Source of these receptors: a human donor with melanoma. Each CDR3 is given with its conserved first and last residue. A D gene is named only where the DNA matches it firmly. The size of a clone is reported for some rows only, either as once, few or many, or as a class for expanded clones.

J gene: TRBJ2-1; CDR3 length: 16; V gene: TRBV29-1; D gene: -; clone size: medium-sized; CDR3 DNA: TGCAGCGCTGAGGGCTTGCAGGGGCCCGACTCTATTGAGCAGTTCTTC; CDR3 protein: CSAEGLQGPDSIEQFF
J gene: TRBJ2-1; CDR3 length: 15; V gene: TRBV6-1; D gene: TRBD1; clone size: -; CDR3 DNA: TGTGCCAGCAGTCGGGACAGGGGTGGATACAATGAGCAGTTCTTC; CDR3 protein: CASSRDRGGYNEQFF
J gene: TRBJ2-7; CDR3 length: 14; V gene: TRBV10-3; D gene: TRBD1; clone size: -; CDR3 DNA: TGTGCCATCAGTGGAGGACAGGAGACCTACGAGCAGTACTTC; CDR3 protein: CAISGGQETYEQYF
J gene: TRBJ1-5; CDR3 length: 12; V gene: TRBV29-1; D gene: -; clone size: few; CDR3 DNA: TGCAGCGTTGGACAGGGCAATCAGCCCCAGCATTTT; CDR3 protein: CSVGQGNQPQHF
J gene: TRBJ2-1; CDR3 length: 11; V gene: TRBV11-2; D gene: -; clone size: few; CDR3 DNA: TGTGCCAGCAGCCGTCTAAATGAGCAGTTCTTC; CDR3 protein: CASSRLNEQFF
J gene: TRBJ1-4; CDR3 length: 15; V gene: TRBV18; D gene: -; clone size: -; CDR3 DNA: TGTGCCAGCTCACCTACGACAGTAAGAAATGAAAAACTGTTTTTT; CDR3 protein: CASSPTTVRNEKLFF
J gene: TRBJ1-1; CDR3 length: 17; V gene: TRBV15; D gene: -; clone size: -; CDR3 DNA: TGTGCCACCAGCGTGAACCCCAGGGGCAGGGCGGCCGCTGAAGCTTTCTTT; CDR3 protein: CATSVNPRGRAAAEAFF
J gene: TRBJ2-3; CDR3 length: 14; V gene: TRBV19; D gene: TRBD1; clone size: -; CDR3 DNA: TGTGCCAGTAGGGACAGGGTTTTTACAGATACGCAGTATTTT; CDR3 protein: CASRDRVFTDTQYF
J gene: TRBJ1-1; CDR3 length: 11; V gene: TRBV18; D gene: -; clone size: -; CDR3 DNA: TGTGCCAGCTCACCAGGAAATGAAGCTTTCTTT; CDR3 protein: CASSPGNEAFF
J gene: TRBJ2-5; CDR3 length: 12; V gene: TRBV2; D gene: -; clone size: -; CDR3 DNA: TGTGCCAGCAACCCCGGGGTGGAGACCCAGTACTTC; CDR3 protein: CASNPGVETQYF
J gene: TRBJ1-1; CDR3 length: 13; V gene: TRBV29-1; D gene: TRBD1; clone size: -; CDR3 DNA: TGCAGCGCCAGGGGGGGACAGGGCACTGAAGCTTTCTTT; CDR3 protein: CSARGGQGTEAFF
J gene: TRBJ2-3; CDR3 length: 17; V gene: TRBV14; D gene: TRBD2; clone size: -; CDR3 DNA: TGTGCCAGCAGCCAAGCCCAGGGACTAGCCCGAGCAGATACGCAGTATTTT; CDR3 protein: CASSQAQGLARADTQYF
J gene: TRBJ2-1; CDR3 length: 15; V gene: TRBV6-5; D gene: TRBD2; clone size: once; CDR3 DNA: TGTGCCAGCAGACTAGCGGGGGGGGTCTGGAATGAGCAGTTCTTC; CDR3 protein: CASRLAGGVWNEQFF
J gene: TRBJ1-1; CDR3 length: 13; V gene: TRBV7-9; D gene: -; clone size: once; CDR3 DNA: TGTGCCAGCAGCCCTGGGGGGTCTGCAGCGGCTTTCTTT; CDR3 protein: CASSPGGSAAAFF
J gene: TRBJ1-3; CDR3 length: 16; V gene: TRBV5-4; D gene: -; clone size: -; CDR3 DNA: TGTGCCAGCAGCCTAAGGGGGGCTCCCTCTGGAAACACCATATATTTT; CDR3 protein: CASSLRGAPSGNTIYF
J gene: TRBJ2-5; CDR3 length: 15; V gene: TRBV28; D gene: TRBD2; clone size: -; CDR3 DNA: TGTGCCAGCAGTGTCCTAGCGGGGGGGCCAAAGACCCAGTACTTC; CDR3 protein: CASSVLAGGPKTQYF
J gene: TRBJ1-2; CDR3 length: 15; V gene: TRBV11-2; D gene: -; clone size: few; CDR3 DNA: TGTGCCAGCAGCTTAGCGCCAGGAGGTACCTATGGCTACACCTTC; CDR3 protein: CASSLAPGGTYGYTF
J gene: TRBJ2-2; CDR3 length: 15; V gene: TRBV7-3; D gene: TRBD2; clone size: -; CDR3 DNA: TGTGCCAGCAGCTCTCTAGCGGGGTACACCGGGGAGCTGTTTTTT; CDR3 protein: CASSSLAGYTGELFF
J gene: TRBJ2-7; CDR3 length: 15; V gene: TRBV2; D gene: -; clone size: -; CDR3 DNA: TGTGCCAGCAGTGAATTTTCAACAGACCCTTACGAGCAGTACTTC; CDR3 protein: CASSEFSTDPYEQYF
J gene: TRBJ1-6; CDR3 length: 13; V gene: TRBV7-6; D gene: -; clone size: -; CDR3 DNA: TGTGCCAGCAGCTTCAATAAGGATTCACCCCTCCACTTT; CDR3 protein: CASSFNKDSPLHF
J gene: TRBJ1-1; CDR3 length: 13; V gene: TRBV19; D gene: -; clone size: once; CDR3 DNA: TGTGCCACACGTCATCGAGGGTACACTGAAGCTTTCTTT; CDR3 protein: CATRHRGYTEAFF
J gene: TRBJ2-5; CDR3 length: 15; V gene: TRBV2; D gene: TRBD2; clone size: -; CDR3 DNA: TGTGCCAGCAGCCGACTAGCGGGGTTACAAGAGACCCAGTACTTC; CDR3 protein: CASSRLAGLQETQYF
J gene: TRBJ2-5; CDR3 length: 14; V gene: TRBV4-1; D gene: -; clone size: few; CDR3 DNA: TGCGCCAGCAGCTCCTGGGAGGACCAAGAGACCCAGTACTTC; CDR3 protein: CASSSWEDQETQYF
J gene: TRBJ2-6; CDR3 length: 15; V gene: TRBV2; D gene: -; clone size: -; CDR3 DNA: TGTGCCAGCAGGAAGGGACATGCTGGGGCCAACGTCCTGACTTTC; CDR3 protein: CASRKGHAGANVLTF
J gene: TRBJ1-1; CDR3 length: 14; V gene: TRBV6-6; D gene: -; clone size: -; CDR3 DNA: TGTGCCAGCAACCGAGGACAAATGAACACTGAAGCTTTCTTT; CDR3 protein: CASNRGQMNTEAFF
J gene: TRBJ1-2; CDR3 length: 15; V gene: TRBV19; D gene: -; clone size: -; CDR3 DNA: TGTGCCAGTAAGGACCCGGGACACAATAACTATGGCTACACCTTC; CDR3 protein: CASKDPGHNNYGYTF
J gene: TRBJ2-7; CDR3 length: 14; V gene: TRBV18; D gene: -; clone size: -; CDR3 DNA: TGTGCCAGCTCCACCGCATCCCGAGGGTACGAGCAGTACTTC; CDR3 protein: CASSTASRGYEQYF
J gene: TRBJ2-2; CDR3 length: 16; V gene: TRBV7-9; D gene: -; clone size: -; CDR3 DNA: TGTGCCAGCAGCCCCGGACAGCTACTGAACACCGGGGAGCTGTTTTTT; CDR3 protein: CASSPGQLLNTGELFF
J gene: TRBJ2-5; CDR3 length: 13; V gene: TRBV18; D gene: -; clone size: -; CDR3 DNA: TGTGCCAGCCTCTCAACCTTCCAAGAGACCCAGTACTTC; CDR3 protein: CASLSTFQETQYF
J gene: TRBJ2-5; CDR3 length: 12; V gene: TRBV29-1; D gene: -; clone size: -; CDR3 DNA: TGCAGCGTTAGTCAGGGGCAAGAGACCCAGTACTTC; CDR3 protein: CSVSQGQETQYF
J gene: TRBJ2-7; CDR3 length: 14; V gene: TRBV7-9; D gene: -; clone size: -; CDR3 DNA: TGTGCCAGCAGCTCAAGCGAGGATCTACGAGAGCAGTACTTC; CDR3 protein: CASSSSEDLREQYF
J gene: TRBJ2-5; CDR3 length: 14; V gene: TRBV5-4; D gene: TRBD1; clone size: -; CDR3 DNA: TGTGCCAGCAGCACGGACAGGGGAGCGGAGACCCAGTACTTC; CDR3 protein: CASSTDRGAETQYF